This TCR beta chain emerged from a study of shared clonotypes between healthy human individuals. As for the study in general: There were three CD4 naive, three CD4 memory, two CD8 naive and one CD8 memory plates per donor.

The CDR3 covers 14 residues. Per germline, CDR1 MNHEY and CDR2 SVGAGI. V was trimmed by 7 bases and J by 6 bases, leaving 15 bases between them. Under the authors' procedure: Owing to the provision of junction-only sequences devoid of quality scores by immunoSEQ, filtering differed. Assay used: immunoSEQ multiplex PCR; TCRdb lists only in-frame clones, some missing. From that table come the V and J calls and clone size; the DNA was used to work out D and trimming. The repertoire holds roughly 1,800,000 clones, with approximately 94% as singletons. CD45RO-negative, CCR7-selected cells formed the naive CD8 fraction, which excluded terminally differentiated effector memory CD45RA+ cells.

The clonotype was recovered from a man younger than 35 in good health. Source material: naive CD8+ T cells sorted from blood. V gene TRBV6-5 combines with J gene TRBJ2-2; no clear D gene. This CDR3 is CASTYWTTPGELFF. For the CDR3, the DNA is TGTGCCAGCACCTACTGGACCACTCCCGGGGAGCTGTTTTTT.